This TCR beta chain was captured by sequencing in a study of T-cell reconstitution after alpha-beta-depleted transplantation in children. At least ten counts were recorded for this clonotype. For TCRbeta, the library was prepared with unique molecular identifiers. TCRdb analysed the PCR reads with MiXCR anew, one entry per CDR3 protein. This repertoire shows some 640,000 distinct CDR3 sequences, 16% found once; its top ten account for approximately 1%. Sequences were derived from PBMCs from the stem cell graft donor, sampled from the stem cell graft. This TCR derives from a human donor who donated a stem cell graft to a child with acute myeloid leukemia.

The CDR3 here is CASSSAGGTDTQYF. As DNA, the CDR3 is TGTGCCAGCAGTTCGGCGGGGGGCACAGATACGCAGTATTTT. V is TRBV7-6 and J is TRBJ2-3; 7 positions agree with TRBD2. This CDR3 is 14 amino acids long. Germline-derived CDR1 and CDR2 are SGHVS and FNYEAQ. V was clipped by 6 bases and J by 1 base; unmatched bases: 4.